The clone carrying this T cell receptor beta chain has a handful of counts. Antigen unknown. These data are taken from a study of vaccination effects on CD4 cells after COVID-19. Viral peptide pools were used in the ViraFEST assay to expand antigen-specific CD4+ T cells, and sequencing came afterward. Cells that had been cultured for roughly ten days were the source of isolated CD4+ T cells. Researchers reported culturing 2 million or so PBMC in each well, adding roughly 10 IU/ml IL-2 and about 9.5 ug/ml peptides. IL-2 medium supplanted half the medium on days 3 and 7. Only in-frame clones appear in the TCRdb table, and some are missing; sequencing was by immunoSEQ multiplex PCR. The data contain over 50,000 clones, roughly 79% of them singletons. General study findings and limits: No early post-infection timepoints were available in the study, which also included few convalescent patients. Only 1 of 255 vaccine-induced clones from healthy vaccinees cross-reacted with common cold coronaviruses.

The V end was cut by 5 bases, the J end by 4 bases, with 12 bases between. CDR1 and CDR2 (germline): SGHRS, YFSETQ. The CDR3 extends over 13 amino acids. V and J are TRBV5-1 and TRBJ1-2; possibly TRBD1 for D (5 bases). The sample in question was CD4+ T cells from PBMCs cultured with HCoV-229E spike peptides, obtained before COVID-19 vaccination. This receptor was taken from a human donor who received a COVID-19 vaccine. The CDR3 DNA reads TGCGCCAGCAGGCCAGGGCAGTCCTATGGCTACACCTTC. Protein: CASRPGQSYGYTF.